The TCR beta chain described here comes from a study of molecular identifiers for immune sequencing clone quantification. Points from the study as a whole: Beyond 20 RNA copies, clones held over 98% of effector molecules, compared with under 1% in naive cells.

This CDR3 region has 15 residues. Germline CDR1 reads MDHEN; CDR2 reads SYDVKM. V was shortened by 3 bases and J by 3 bases, with 15 bases between the two germline ends. TCRdb independently ran MiXCR on the PCR reads; one entry per CDR3 protein. The table includes 350,000 or so distinct CDR3 sequences, over 20% detected once. Points on this clonotype: Antigen specificity is unknown. A read error may be the cause here, since a much bigger clone is one base away.

Material for sequencing was naive CD8+ T cells from blood, with Jurkat cell RNA spiked in. Subset indicated: FACS-sorted CD8+CD4-CCR7+CD45RA+ naive T cells. This sequence was found in a human donor in good health. Some libraries in this study had Jurkat cell RNA spiked in. The chain combines TRBV28 with TRBJ2-7; D is perhaps TRBD1 or TRBD2 (5 bases each). As DNA, the CDR3 is TGTGCCAGCAGTTTCCGGGACCTAATCAGCTACGAGCAGTACTTC. Translation: CASSFRDLISYEQYF.